These T cell receptor beta chains were read from a single sample in a study of identical twins. TCRdb called the 5' RACE reads again in MiXCR, with one record for every CDR3 protein. The table shows roughly 720,000 distinct CDR3 sequences, with about 20% occurring only once. In addition, the sample was reused for a study of T cells expressing NK-cell markers.

The sample comprised PBMCs. These receptors were taken from a woman under 30 in good health. Both conserved end residues are part of each CDR3. A D gene is named only where the DNA matches it firmly. Only part of the rows carry a size: once, few, many, or a class if the clone is expanded.

TRBJ1-2	few	TRBV5-1	-	TGCGCCAGCAGCATGTCCCAGGGAATCTATGGCTACACCTTC	CASSMSQGIYGYTF
TRBJ2-5	few	TRBV12-3/TRBV12-4	TRBD1	TGTGCCAGCAGCACTGACAGGGCCGAGACCCAGTACTTC	CASSTDRAETQYF
TRBJ2-5	-	TRBV29-1	-	TGCAGCGTTGTGGTCGCCTCGGTGACCCAGTACTTC	CSVVVASVTQYF
TRBJ2-5	few	TRBV11-1	TRBD2	TGTGCCAGCAGCACCACTCTTCGACTAGCGGGAGGATCAGAGACCCAGTACTTC	CASSTTLRLAGGSETQYF
TRBJ2-5	-	TRBV6-1	-	TGTGCCAGCAGTGACCCCAGGGGTCAGACCCAGTACTTC	CASSDPRGQTQYF
TRBJ2-3	few	TRBV9	-	TGTGCCAGCAGCGTAGGGGAGACAGCCATCACAGATACGCAGTATTTT	CASSVGETAITDTQYF
TRBJ2-1	-	TRBV6-1	TRBD2	TGTGCCAGCAGGCATGGCGGACTAGCGGGAGATGAGCAGTTCTTC	CASRHGGLAGDEQFF
TRBJ2-1	few	TRBV6-2/TRBV6-3	TRBD2	TGTGCCAGCAGTTACTTGGGGGGGGTACGGGATGAGCAGTTCTTC	CASSYLGGVRDEQFF
TRBJ2-2	-	TRBV30	-	TGTGCCTGGAGTGTTCTTGGGAGGTCCGGGGAGCTGTTTTTT	CAWSVLGRSGELFF
TRBJ2-5	few	TRBV5-6	-	TGTGCCAGCAGCTTGGTCGGCGGAATCCAAGAGACCCAGTACTTC	CASSLVGGIQETQYF
TRBJ2-1	-	TRBV18	-	TGTGCCAGCTCACCAAGGGCTAGCGTATACAATGAGCAGTTCTTC	CASSPRASVYNEQFF
TRBJ2-7	few	TRBV5-1	-	TGCGCCGGCTGCTTCGGGGGCTCCTACGAGCAGTACTTC	CAGCFGGSYEQYF
TRBJ1-6	few	TRBV25-1	-	TGTGCCAGCAGACTCCAAAGGGAGGCATCCTCCTATAATTCACCCCTCCACTTT	CASRLQREASSYNSPLHF